This TCR beta chain came from a study of cytomegalovirus exposure and HLA in healthy donors. This clone appeared once. Its antigen is undetermined. PCR involved 60 Vbeta and 13 Jbeta primers. TCRdb's copy holds only in-frame clones and misses some; the assay was immunoSEQ multiplex PCR. The table lists over 140,000 clones, approximately 80% of them singletons, with less than 1.5% in the top ten. Study-wide findings and caveats: Three CMV-associated chains were confirmed in vitro to be specific for CMV antigens. Most TCR sequences were uncommon, yet certain public TCRs appeared in many donors.

The CDR3 sequence is 13 residues long. V was trimmed by 0 bases and J by 4 bases, leaving 7 bases between them. Germline CDR1 and CDR2: SGHKS and YYEKEE (reference sequence). Sequences were obtained from PBMCs. The chain carries TRBV5-5 and TRBJ1-2; D remains ambiguous. The TCR was taken from a young man in good health and CMV-seropositive. CDR3 bases: TGTGCCAGCAGCTTGGGCGGACTCTATGGCTACACCTTC. It translates to CASSLGGLYGYTF.